The 20 T cell receptor beta chains in this list originate from one sample, sequenced in a study of cytomegalovirus exposure and HLA in healthy donors. Researchers ran the PCR with 60 Vbeta and 13 Jbeta primers. Repertoires were generated with immunoSEQ multiplex PCR, while TCRdb's copy carries only in-frame clones and drops some. The data hold about 150,000 clones, with 50% to 75% observed a single time. The sequencing sample was made of PBMCs. All receptors come from a woman aged 55-75 years in good health and CMV-seropositive.

This chain uses TRBV6-5 with TRBJ2-3; 8 positions match TRBD1. The CDR3 is made up of 13 amino acids. The junction had 3 bases not matched to a gene; V was cut back by 6 bases and J by 4 bases. The germline V gene has CDR1 MNHEY and CDR2 SVGAGI. As DNA, the CDR3 is TGTGCCAGCAGCCGACAGGGGTCAGATACGCAGTATTTT. Amino acids: CASSRQGSDTQYF.

The chain recombines TRBV5-6 with TRBJ2-7, with 7 bases identical to TRBD1. Germline CDR1 is SGHDT and CDR2 is YYEEEE. The CDR3 has 15 amino acids. V shed 4 bases, J shed 3 bases, and the junction held 10 bases outside the gene matches. In DNA, the CDR3 is TGTGCCAGCAGCCCCAGAGGACAGGCTTTCTACGAGCAGTACTTC. It yields the protein CASSPRGQAFYEQYF.

This clone was counted between two and nine times. V is TRBV18 and J is TRBJ2-5, with D possibly matching TRBD2 (5 bases). The CDR3 is 13 residues long. CDR1 and CDR2 from the germline V gene are KGHSH and LQKENI. V was pared by 6 bases and J by 1 base, with 9 bases between. The CDR3 sequence is CASSSRAQETQYF. For the CDR3, the DNA is TGTGCCAGCTCTTCGCGGGCCCAAGAGACCCAGTACTTC.

This clone occurred a few times. The chain couples TRBV4-2 to TRBJ1-6, with 9 bases fitting TRBD1. CDR3 size: 19 residues. V shed 2 bases and J 0 bases; nucleotides not matched to a gene: 8. CDR1 and CDR2 (germline): LGHNA, YNFKEQ. CDR3: CASSQRTATGGSYNSPLHF. Here the CDR3 DNA reads TGTGCCAGCAGCCAACGAACAGCGACAGGGGGCTCCTATAATTCACCCCTCCACTTT.

This chain uses TRBV7-2 with TRBJ2-7, with TRBD2 matching over 8 bases. Germline lookup yields CDR1 SGHTA and CDR2 FQGNSA. This CDR3 region has 15 residues. V lost 3 bases to trimming and J lost 7 bases; unmatched junction nucleotides: 11. The CDR3 coding sequence is TGTGCCAGCAGCTTCCATTCCGGGACTAGAGGTGAGCAGTACTTC. Translation: CASSFHSGTRGEQYF.

The genes are TRBV6-6 and TRBJ2-3; D is ambiguous. The CDR3 consists of 13 residues. V lost 2 bases to trimming and J lost 1 base, with 4 bases between them. Germline CDR1 reads MNHNY; CDR2 reads SVGAGI (reference sequence). CDR3 coding DNA: TGTGCCAGCAGTTACGCAGGCACAGATACGCAGTATTTT. Its translation: CASSYAGTDTQYF.

The V call is TRBV7-8, the J call TRBJ1-1, with D possibly being TRBD1 (5 bases). The ends were cut back, 1 base at V and 8 bases at J, with 11 bases in the middle. Germline CDR1 reads SGHVS; CDR2 reads FQNEAQ. The CDR3 sequence is 13 residues long. The CDR3 DNA is TGTGCCAGCAGCTTAGGACGGGGGTCGGAAGCTTTCTTT. Protein: CASSLGRGSEAFF.

The rearrangement uses TRBV7-8 and TRBJ1-1; perhaps TRBD1 as D (6 bases). Germline CDR1 is SGHVS and CDR2 is FQNEAQ. The V end lost 5 bases, the J end lost 6 bases, and 28 bases lay between the germline ends. The CDR3 spans 18 residues. This CDR3 reads CASSEVVTYGGPQAEAFF. The CDR3 coding sequence is TGTGCCAGCAGCGAGGTGGTGACATACGGGGGGCCCCAGGCTGAAGCTTTCTTT.

This clone has a handful of counts. The rearrangement joins TRBV2 to TRBJ1-4; 9 bases agree with TRBD1. The germline V gene encodes CDR1 SNHLY and CDR2 FYNNEI. The length of the CDR3 is 14 residues. Unmatched junction bases numbered 4, after V lost 7 bases and J lost 4 bases. CDR3 sequence reads: CASINRGLNEKLFF. For the CDR3, the DNA is TGTGCCAGCATCAACAGGGGGCTTAATGAAAAACTGTTTTTT. Filled out from reference TRBV2 and TRBJ1-4, the complete variable domain reads EPEVTQTPSHQVTQMGQEVILRCVPISNHLYFYWYRQILGQKVEFLVSFYNNEISEKSEIFDDQFSVERPDGSNFTLKIRSTKLEDSAMYFCASINRGLNEKLFFGSGTQLSVL.

V and J are TRBV7-2 and TRBJ1-5; tentative D call: TRBD1 (5 bases). Germline V gene lookup returns CDR1 SGHTA and CDR2 FQGNSA. Trimming stripped 3 bases from V and 0 bases from J, with 12 bases between. The CDR3 spans 16 residues. CDR3 sequence reads: CASSFYRISSNQPQHF. CDR3 DNA: TGTGCCAGCAGCTTTTACAGGATAAGTAGCAATCAGCCCCAGCATTTT.

The chain carries TRBV7-8 and TRBJ1-4; 7 bases are shared with TRBD1. This CDR3 region has 16 residues. Looked up from germline, CDR1 is SGHVS and CDR2 is FQNEAQ. The J segment lost 7 bases and the V segment lost 2 bases, leaving 10 bases of the junction unmatched. The CDR3, as DNA: TGTGCCAGCAGCTTAAGCAGGGACAGTATGACTGAAAAACTGTTTTTT. It specifies CASSLSRDSMTEKLFF.

V usage is TRBV28 and J usage is TRBJ2-4; 9 positions match TRBD2. The CDR3 consists of 15 residues. CDR1 MDHEN and CDR2 SYDVKM come from the germline V gene. V trimming: 5 bases; J trimming: 6 bases; junction bases outside the gene matches: 8. Here the CDR3 reads CASSTTGGRANIQYF. The CDR3 DNA follows: TGTGCCAGCAGTACCACCGGCGGGAGGGCAAACATTCAGTACTTC.

The rearrangement joins TRBV7-8 to TRBJ2-5; 7 bases are a match to TRBD1. J lost 2 bases, V lost 0 bases, and 9 bases had no gene match. The germline CDR1 and CDR2 sequences are SGHVS and FQNEAQ. The CDR3 is 17 amino acids. As DNA, the CDR3 is TGTGCCAGCAGCTTAGCGTCAAGCCAGACAGGGCAAGAGACCCAGTACTTC. Protein: CASSLASSQTGQETQYF.

V gene TRBV2 combines with J gene TRBJ2-5, with no clear D. CDR1 and CDR2 from the germline V gene are SNHLY and FYNNEI. The germline V and J ends were trimmed by 6 bases and 5 bases, with 10 bases remaining between them. The CDR3 extends over 12 amino acids. CDR3 region: CASRATTETQYF. The CDR3 coding sequence is TGTGCCAGCAGGGCCACCACGGAGACCCAGTACTTC.

The chain carries TRBV10-3 and TRBJ1-3; D perhaps matches TRBD1 (6 bases). Germline CDR1 and CDR2: ENHRY and SYGVKD. This CDR3 has 13 amino acids. V gave up 5 bases and J gave up 6 bases, with 11 bases separating them. CDR3 sequence: CAISLAGANTIYF. In DNA form, the CDR3 reads TGTGCCATCAGTTTAGCGGGGGCAAACACCATATATTTT.

This rearrangement joins TRBV28 to TRBJ2-7; 8 bases align to TRBD1. The CDR3 contains 15 residues. Trimming removed 4 bases from V and 4 bases from J; junction bases left unmatched: 9. Germline values: CDR1 MDHEN, CDR2 SYDVKM. CDR3 DNA: TGTGCCAGCAGTTACGTCGCAGGGGGCTTATACGAGCAGTACTTC. It is translated as CASSYVAGGLYEQYF.

This chain joins TRBV28 and TRBJ2-1; the match to TRBD2 covers 8 bases. CDR1 and CDR2 (germline): MDHEN, SYDVKM. Losses at the gene ends were 6 bases for V and 0 bases for J; bases not matched to a gene: 7. The CDR3 is 16 residues long. The CDR3 reads CASRESGGRSYNEQFF. CDR3 bases: TGTGCCAGCAGAGAGTCGGGGGGGCGCTCCTACAATGAGCAGTTCTTC.

The count of this clone is one. V gene TRBV28 combines with J gene TRBJ2-1; D possibly corresponds to TRBD1 (6 bases). There are 15 residues in the CDR3. V was pared by 7 bases and J by 0 bases, with 13 bases between. Germline loops: CDR1 MDHEN, CDR2 SYDVKM. CDR3 loop: CASTTQGSSYNEQFF. CDR3 DNA: TGTGCCAGCACCACACAGGGAAGCTCCTACAATGAGCAGTTCTTC.

This clone has more than one count but fewer than ten. The chain is built from TRBV21-1 and TRBJ2-7; the table assigns TRBD1, which was not confirmed against the DNA. TRBV21-1 is assigned pseudogene status. This CDR3 is built from 19 residues. As DNA, the CDR3 is TGTGCCAGCAGCAATCGTTCGCCTCCCACAGGGGTTCTATCCTACGAGCAGTACTTC. Its translation is CASSNRSPPTGVLSYEQYF.

This clone was picked up a small number of times. This chain links TRBV6-6 with TRBJ1-1, with 8 bases that match TRBD1. Trimming removed 7 bases from V and 6 bases from J; junction bases left unmatched: 10. The CDR3 loop spans 14 amino acids. The V gene's germline CDR1 is MNHNY and CDR2 SVGAGI (reference sequence). For the CDR3, the DNA is TGTGCCAGCACCCAGGGGGCGCTACGGCCTGAAGCTTTCTTT. This sequence encodes CASTQGALRPEAFF.